This is a list of T cell receptor beta chains from one sample in a study of graft-versus-host responses after intestinal transplantation. Sequenced by immunoSEQ multiplex PCR; TCRdb stores in-frame clones only, minus some. The sample lists just under 65,000 clones, approximately 91% occurring once. No antigen has been identified for these receptors. The sequencing used unstimulated CD8+ T cells sorted from spleen or lymph node cells, collected before transplant. These receptors all stem from a human donor who was the organ donor for an intestinal transplant. Each CDR3 is given with its conserved first and last residue. D genes are given only for firm matches. Size is omitted from some rows. Given values are once, few, many or a class for expanded clones.

TRBJ2-7,TRBV7-8,.,.,TGTGCCAGCAGCTTAGTCGGGTCTGACGAGCAGTACTTC,CASSLVGSDEQYF
TRBJ2-7,TRBV28,TRBD2,.,TGTGCCAGCAGTTTTCTAGACCCCCTAGCGGGTTCCTCCTACGAGCAGTACTTC,CASSFLDPLAGSSYEQYF
TRBJ2-2,TRBV28,TRBD2,.,TGTGCCAGCAGTTTATGGCGGGAGAGCACCGGGGAGCTGTTTTTT,CASSLWRESTGELFF
TRBJ1-1,TRBV7-3,.,.,TGTGCCAGCAGCTTAAACGGTCGGAGTGAAGCTTTCTTT,CASSLNGRSEAFF
TRBJ2-7,TRBV14,.,.,TGTGCCAGCAGCCAACTCTCCTACGAGCAGTACTTC,CASSQLSYEQYF
TRBJ2-3,TRBV4-2,TRBD2,.,TGTGCCAGCAGCCAAGTTCTAGCGGGAGGGCCTCGCACAGATACGCAGTATTTT,CASSQVLAGGPRTDTQYF
TRBJ2-1,TRBV29-1,.,once,TGCAGCGTTGGTATCAGCTCCTACAATGAGCAGTTCTTC,CSVGISSYNEQFF
TRBJ2-7,TRBV11-2,.,once,TGTGCCAGCAGCTCGCAAACGGGACAAATCTACGAGCAGTACTTC,CASSSQTGQIYEQYF
TRBJ2-7,TRBV28,.,.,TGTGCCAGCAGTACCTCAATACATATAACCTACGAGCAGTACTTC,CASSTSIHITYEQYF
TRBJ2-1,TRBV29-1,TRBD1,.,TGCAGCGTTGAGGGACAGGTCAATGAGCAGTTCTTC,CSVEGQVNEQFF
TRBJ2-1,TRBV28,TRBD2,.,TGTGCCAGCAGTCAGCAGCGGGAGGGCATCGATGAGCAGTTCTTC,CASSQQREGIDEQFF
TRBJ2-3,TRBV4-2,TRBD2,few,TGTGCCAGCAGCCAGACTAGCGGGAGCCCAGATACGCAGTATTTT,CASSQTSGSPDTQYF
TRBJ2-7,TRBV5-5,.,.,TGTGCCAGCAGCTTGAACAGCTACGAGCAGTACTTC,CASSLNSYEQYF
TRBJ2-1,TRBV4-3,.,.,TGCGCCAGCAGCCAAGGCGGGGCCTACAATGAGCAGTTCTTC,CASSQGGAYNEQFF
TRBJ2-2,TRBV2,TRBD2,.,TGTGCCAGCACCCATGAGAGGGGGCGACTAGCGGGAGCCACCGGGGAGCTGTTTTTT,CASTHERGRLAGATGELFF
TRBJ2-1,TRBV2,.,.,TGTGCCAGCACTGGACTGGAGGGTTCCTACAATGAGCAGTTCTTC,CASTGLEGSYNEQFF
TRBJ2-1,TRBV27,TRBD1,.,TGTGCCAGCAGTTATCCGGGACAGGGGACTGAGCAGTTCTTC,CASSYPGQGTEQFF
TRBJ2-7,TRBV9,TRBD1,once,TGTGCCAGCAGCCCCCGGGACAGGTACGAGCAGTACTTC,CASSPRDRYEQYF
TRBJ1-2,TRBV30,.,.,TGTGCCTGGAGGACCGTCAGGGGCTACACCTTC,CAWRTVRGYTF
TRBJ2-7,TRBV27,TRBD2,medium-sized,TGTGCCAGCAGTTTAGCTAGCGGGGTGTCCTACGAGCAGTACTTC,CASSLASGVSYEQYF
TRBJ2-3,TRBV28,TRBD2,.,TGTGCCAGCAGCCCTGAGCGGGAGGGAACAGATACGCAGTATTTT,CASSPEREGTDTQYF
TRBJ2-7,TRBV4-2,TRBD1,.,TGTGCCAGCAGCCCCGAAGGGGGAATCCGGGACAGCTACGAGCAGTACTTC,CASSPEGGIRDSYEQYF
TRBJ2-3,TRBV29-1,.,.,TGCAGCGTTGAAGAACCTATTCCATCGGCAGATACGCAGTATTTT,CSVEEPIPSADTQYF
TRBJ2-2,TRBV9,TRBD2,.,TGTGCCAGCAGCGTAGTCGAGGGAGCGGGAGGGCCGTTCACCGGGGAGCTGTTTTTT,CASSVVEGAGGPFTGELFF
TRBJ2-7,TRBV28,TRBD1,.,TGTGCCAGCAGTTTCCCCGGGACAGGGGCTCCCTACGAGCAGTACTTC,CASSFPGTGAPYEQYF
TRBJ1-1,TRBV27,.,.,TGTGCCAGCAGTTTCGGGGGTGAAGCTTTCTTT,CASSFGGEAFF
TRBJ2-3,TRBV11-2,TRBD2,.,TGTGCCAGCAGCTTAGTGGGCGGGAGTGGGGGGACAGATACGCAGTATTTT,CASSLVGGSGGTDTQYF
TRBJ2-7,TRBV28,.,.,TGTGCCAGCAGCCCGTTAGCCGGGGTTTCCTACGAGCAGTACTTC,CASSPLAGVSYEQYF
TRBJ2-1,TRBV25-1,.,.,TGTGCCAGCAGTGAATATGGTCCGGGGAAGAGTAGAGAGAATGAGCAGTTCTTC,CASSEYGPGKSRENEQFF
TRBJ2-7,TRBV30,TRBD1,.,TGTGCCTGGAGTATCGGACAGGGAAGTTCATACGAGCAGTACTTC,CAWSIGQGSSYEQYF
TRBJ2-1,TRBV4-3,.,.,TGCGCCAGCAGCCAAGAGCTTAGGGGGAATTGGAGGAATGAGCAGTTCTTC,CASSQELRGNWRNEQFF
TRBJ2-7,TRBV7-9,.,.,TGTGCCAGCAGCCCCGACGGAGCCCCCTACGAGCAGTACTTC,CASSPDGAPYEQYF
TRBJ1-2,TRBV6-5,TRBD1,once,TGTGCCAGCAGAGGACAGGGGGTGGGCTATGGCTACACCTTC,CASRGQGVGYGYTF
TRBJ2-2,TRBV7-9,TRBD1,.,TGTGCCAGCACCCAGGACAGGGGGTTGACCGGGGAGCTGTTTTTT,CASTQDRGLTGELFF
TRBJ2-2,TRBV4-1,TRBD2,.,TGCGCCAGCAGCTGGCTAGCGGGAGGGTGGGGGGAGCTGTTTTTT,CASSWLAGGWGELFF
TRBJ2-4,TRBV11-2,TRBD2,.,TGTGCCAGCAGCTTAGCCCAGCTAGCGGGTGTCAAAAACATTCAGTACTTC,CASSLAQLAGVKNIQYF
TRBJ2-1,TRBV27,.,.,TGTGCCAGCAGCCACCTGATTGGCACCCACAATGAGCAGTTCTTC,CASSHLIGTHNEQFF
TRBJ2-3,TRBV28,TRBD1,.,TGTGCCAGCAGTGAAGACAGGGAAACAGATACGCAGTATTTT,CASSEDRETDTQYF
TRBJ1-2,TRBV18,.,.,TGTGCCAGCTCAGAGACATCAGGGGTTTTCAACTATGGCTACACCTTC,CASSETSGVFNYGYTF
TRBJ1-1,TRBV7-6,.,.,TGTGCCAGCAGCCCAAATAACAGGGATACCACTGAAGCTTTCTTT,CASSPNNRDTTEAFF
TRBJ1-4,TRBV5-8,.,.,TGTGCCAGCAGCTTCGGCAGGGGTAGTGAAAAACTGTTTTTT,CASSFGRGSEKLFF
TRBJ2-7,TRBV10-3,TRBD2,.,TGTGCCATCAGTGAGTCCGGGACTAGCAACGAGCAGTACTTC,CAISESGTSNEQYF
TRBJ2-7,TRBV12-2,.,.,TGTGCAAGTCGCTTAGCGCGGGGCGGGAAAACGGACGAGCAGTACTTC,CASRLARGGKTDEQYF
TRBJ1-1,TRBV29-1,TRBD1,.,TGCAGCGTATCTGCACAGGGGGGAATAGTCGCTGAAGCTTTCTTT,CSVSAQGGIVAEAFF
TRBJ2-5,TRBV30,.,.,TGTGCCTGGACCTCCGAGAGCAGGGGGCGGGAGGAGACCCAGTACTTC,CAWTSESRGREETQYF
TRBJ2-5,TRBV27,.,once,TGTGCCAGCAGTTTAACGTGGGCAGAGACCCAGTACTTC,CASSLTWAETQYF
TRBJ2-3,TRBV19,.,once,TGTGCCAGTAGTACCCGGGACACAATCACAGATACGCAGTATTTT,CASSTRDTITDTQYF
TRBJ2-1,TRBV30,TRBD2,.,TGTGCCTGGAGCCCGGGACTACCAGACAATGAGCAGTTCTTC,CAWSPGLPDNEQFF
TRBJ2-1,TRBV12-5,TRBD1,.,TGTGCGTCCGGGACAGGGGGTTCTGCCTACAATGAGCAGTTCTTC,CASGTGGSAYNEQFF